Listed here are 18 T cell receptor beta chains from one sample, sequenced in a study of CXCR3-negative and CXCR3-positive naive CD8 T cells (dated 2019 in TCRdb). Sequencing took place on a NextSeq 550. The Human TCR Profiling Kit (MiLaboratory) was used to prepare UMI-labeled 5' RACE TRB cDNA libraries. One entry per CDR3 protein sequence results from the TCRdb reprocessing of the reads, with DNA left out. The table kept for this sample lists over 70,000 distinct CDR3 sequences. The top ten hold 0.9% to 1.2% of the sample. The sample was naive CXCR3- CD8+ T cells from blood. Interpreted using the paper, the cell subset or site label stands for: CD45RO-CCR7+CD27+CD95- naive CD8+ T cells lacking CXCR3 (TNR3-). The receptors were sampled from a human donor in good health. Some clones in this sample may be carry-over from other donors' samples.

The rearrangement uses TRBV6-2 or TRBV6-3 and TRBJ2-3. Germline-derived CDR1 and CDR2 are MNHEY and SVGEGT. The CDR3 sequence is 15 residues long. The chain's CDR3 is CASSPTSSSTDTQYF.

This chain connects TRBV15 to TRBJ2-5; TCRdb's D gene call, TRBD1, goes unchecked for lack of DNA. This CDR3 comprises 15 residues. Germline values: CDR1 LNHNV, CDR2 YYDKDF (reference sequence). CDR3 residues: CATSRDRGMAETQYF.

The V call is TRBV4-3, the J call TRBJ2-1; TCRdb designates TRBD1, a call that cannot be tested without DNA. This CDR3 is built from 13 residues. The germline gives CDR1 LGHNA, CDR2 YSLEER. CDR3 region: CASSQDQGYEQFF.

The V gene is TRBV7-9, the J gene TRBJ1-2; TCRdb's assignment of TRBD1 cannot be checked, as there is no DNA. There are 15 residues in the CDR3. The germline V gene has CDR1 SEHNR and CDR2 FQNEAQ (reference sequence). The CDR3 here is CASSLIEETGNGYTF. The variable domain in full, with the rest retrieved from reference TRBV7-9 and TRBJ1-2, is DTGVSQNPRHKITKRGQNVTFRCDPISEHNRLYWYRQTLGQGPEFLTYFQNEAQLEKSRLLSDRFSAERPKGSFSTLEIQRTEQGDSAMYLCASSLIEETGNGYTFGSGTRLTVV.

This chain connects TRBV29-1 to TRBJ2-1; TCRdb's D call of TRBD2 is untestable without DNA. This CDR3 is 14 amino acids long. The germline CDR1 and CDR2 sequences are SQVTM and ANQGSEA. This chain's CDR3 is CSVEAGVREGEQFF.

The J gene is TRBJ2-3, the V gene TRBV7-9. Germline V gives CDR1 SEHNR, CDR2 FQNEAQ (reference sequence). The CDR3 loop spans 15 amino acids. The CDR3 protein is CASSPTFRITDTQYF.

This chain joins TRBV29-1 and TRBJ2-1; TCRdb's D call of TRBD2 is untestable without DNA. Germline CDR1 and CDR2: SQVTM and ANQGSEA. The CDR3 extends over 14 amino acids. The CDR3 spells CSAGLAGGGNEQFF.

This rearrangement joins TRBV28 to TRBJ2-3; TCRdb gives TRBD2 as the D gene, but with no DNA this cannot be confirmed. This CDR3 is built from 17 residues. Looked up from germline, CDR1 is MDHEN and CDR2 is SYDVKM. The CDR3 spells CASSMRLIAGGLDTQYF.

The gene calls are TRBV28 and TRBJ2-1; TCRdb picks TRBD1, but there is no DNA to check that call. CDR3 length equals 16 residues. CDR1 and CDR2 (germline): MDHEN, SYDVKM. CDR3: CASSPSGQGGYNEQFF.

The V call is TRBV29-1, the J call TRBJ2-3; TCRdb calls TRBD1, which cannot be checked without DNA. CDR1 is SQVTM, CDR2 ANQGSEA, per germline. The length of the CDR3 is 12 residues. CDR3 amino acids: CSVLGHTDTQYF.

CDR3 residues: CASSILTGGVELFF. The chain joins TRBV27 to TRBJ2-2; TCRdb picks TRBD1, but there is no DNA to check that call. Germline V lookup: CDR1 MNHEY, CDR2 SMNVEV (reference sequence). This CDR3 is 14 amino acids long.

The chain combines TRBV7-8 with TRBJ2-3. Looked up from germline, CDR1 is SGHVS and CDR2 is FQNEAQ. The CDR3 covers 11 residues. CDR3 residues: CASSFPDTQYF.

CDR3 region: CASAMPGELFF. This sequence joins TRBV12-2 and TRBJ2-2. TRBV12-2 is listed as a pseudogene. The CDR3 sequence is 11 residues long.

The chain uses TRBV20-1 and TRBJ1-5; with no DNA, the TCRdb D assignment of TRBD1 cannot be verified. The germline V gene has CDR1 DFQATT and CDR2 SNEGSKA (reference sequence). The CDR3 spans 17 residues. The CDR3 region is CSAREKTGSLYNQPQHF.

J is TRBJ2-3 and V is TRBV20-1; TCRdb lists TRBD1, though no DNA is available to test this call. The CDR3 consists of 16 residues. CDR1 and CDR2 from the germline V gene are DFQATT and SNEGSKA (reference sequence). Here the CDR3 reads CSARAGDGPSTDTQYF.

The chain links TRBV5-1 to TRBJ2-2; TCRdb picks TRBD1, but there is no DNA to check that call. The CDR3 is 13 amino acids. Germline lookup yields CDR1 SGHRS and CDR2 YFSETQ. This chain's CDR3 is CASSTPGPEELFF.

The rearrangement joins TRBV7-9 to TRBJ2-7; the D gene TCRdb calls, TRBD1, cannot be checked with no DNA. CDR1 and CDR2 (germline): SEHNR, FQNEAQ (reference sequence). The CDR3 consists of 15 residues. CDR3 protein: CASSRGLSISYEQYF.

This rearrangement joins TRBV18 to TRBJ2-7; TCRdb selects TRBD2, and the lack of DNA leaves this call unchecked. CDR3 size: 13 residues. The germline V gene has CDR1 KGHSH and CDR2 LQKENI. The chain's CDR3 is CASSRAREDEQYF.